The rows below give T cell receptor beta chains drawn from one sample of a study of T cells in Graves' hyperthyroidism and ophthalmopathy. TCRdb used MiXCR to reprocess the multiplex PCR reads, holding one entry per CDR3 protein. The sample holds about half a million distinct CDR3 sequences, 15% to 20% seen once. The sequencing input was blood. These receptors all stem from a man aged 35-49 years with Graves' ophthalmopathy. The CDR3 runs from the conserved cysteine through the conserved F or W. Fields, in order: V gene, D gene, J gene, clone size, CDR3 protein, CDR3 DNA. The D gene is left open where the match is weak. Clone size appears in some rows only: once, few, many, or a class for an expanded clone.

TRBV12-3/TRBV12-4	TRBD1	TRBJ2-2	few	CASRDDRGPGGELFF	TGTGCCAGCAGAGATGACAGGGGGCCCGGCGGGGAGCTGTTTTTT
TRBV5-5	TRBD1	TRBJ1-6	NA	CASSLGSGTGQSPLHF	TGTGCCAGCAGCTTGGGCTCCGGGACAGGGCAATCACCCCTCCACTTT
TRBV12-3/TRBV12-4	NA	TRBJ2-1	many	CASATANDNEQFF	TGTGCCAGCGCGACAGCTAACGACAATGAGCAGTTCTTC
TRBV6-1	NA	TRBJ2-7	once	CASDRSVSYEQYF	TGTGCCAGCGACAGATCCGTCTCCTACGAGCAGTACTTC
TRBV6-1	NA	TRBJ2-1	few	CASSPPGPLTGNEQFF	TGTGCCAGCAGTCCACCGGGTCCCCTAACGGGCAATGAGCAGTTCTTC
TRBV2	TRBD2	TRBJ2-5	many	CASRREVGRGETQYF	TGTGCCAGCAGGCGGGAGGTCGGCCGGGGAGAGACCCAGTACTTC
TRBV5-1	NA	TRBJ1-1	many	CASSGGTSDSVNTEAFF	TGCGCCAGCAGCGGCGGGACATCCGATTCGGTGAACACTGAAGCTTTCTTT
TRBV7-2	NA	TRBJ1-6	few	CASSLQRAVNSPLHF	TGTGCCAGCAGCCTTCAGAGGGCGGTTAATTCACCCCTCCACTTT
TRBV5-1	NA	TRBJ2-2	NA	CASRVSPAGELFF	TGCGCCAGCAGAGTATCGCCGGCCGGGGAGCTGTTTTTT
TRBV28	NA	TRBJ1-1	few	CASSTVGLNTEAFF	TGTGCCAGCAGTACTGTGGGCCTGAACACTGAAGCTTTCTTT
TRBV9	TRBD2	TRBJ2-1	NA	CASSPMGLAGFYNEQFF	TGTGCCAGCAGCCCGATGGGACTAGCGGGGTTTTACAATGAGCAGTTCTTC
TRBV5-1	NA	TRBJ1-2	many	CASSLEGTEGYTF	TGCGCCAGCAGCTTGGAGGGTACGGAAGGCTACACCTTC
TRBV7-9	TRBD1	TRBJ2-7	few	CASSAPQGNEQYF	TGTGCCAGCAGCGCGCCACAGGGGAACGAGCAGTACTTC
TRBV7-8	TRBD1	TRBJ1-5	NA	CASSFQGGGNQPQHF	TGTGCCAGCAGCTTTCAGGGGGGAGGCAATCAGCCCCAGCATTTT
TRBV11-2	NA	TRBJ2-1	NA	CASSVTTGFNEQFF	TGTGCCAGCAGCGTAACCACAGGGTTCAATGAGCAGTTCTTC
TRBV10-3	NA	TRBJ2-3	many	CAISPVLTDTQYF	TGTGCCATCAGTCCAGTTCTCACAGATACGCAGTATTTT
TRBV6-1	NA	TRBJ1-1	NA	CASSGDRLFTEAFF	TGTGCCAGCAGTGGCGACAGACTGTTCACTGAAGCTTTCTTT
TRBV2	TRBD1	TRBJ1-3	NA	CASKDRESGNTIYF	TGTGCCAGCAAGGACAGGGAGTCTGGAAACACCATATATTTT
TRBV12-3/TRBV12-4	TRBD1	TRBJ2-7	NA	CASSTGTGSSEQYF	TGTGCCAGCAGTACCGGGACAGGGTCATCAGAGCAGTACTTC
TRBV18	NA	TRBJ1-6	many	CASSPNGDSPLHF	TGTGCCAGCTCACCAAACGGGGATTCACCCCTCCACTTT
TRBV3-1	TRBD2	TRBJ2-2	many	CASSLLRGLATGELFF	TGTGCCAGCAGCCTCCTCCGGGGACTAGCGACCGGGGAGCTGTTTTTT
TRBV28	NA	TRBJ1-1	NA	CASSLKWAGMGTDTEAFF	TGTGCCAGCAGTTTAAAGTGGGCAGGTATGGGGACCGACACTGAAGCTTTCTTT
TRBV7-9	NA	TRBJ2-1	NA	CASSPPAGTYNEQFF	TGTGCCAGCAGCCCTCCGGCAGGGACCTACAATGAGCAGTTCTTC
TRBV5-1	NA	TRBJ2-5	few	CASSKSQETQYF	TGCGCCAGCAGCAAGAGTCAAGAGACCCAGTACTTC
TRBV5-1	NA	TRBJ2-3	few	CASTPGSSTDTQYF	TGCGCCAGCACCCCCGGGTCTAGCACAGATACGCAGTATTTT
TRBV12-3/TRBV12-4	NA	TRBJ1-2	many	CASSVGSYGYTF	TGTGCCAGCAGTGTAGGGAGCTATGGCTACACCTTC
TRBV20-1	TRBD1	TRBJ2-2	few	CSAGRQGIYTGELFF	TGCAGTGCTGGTCGACAGGGAATTTACACCGGGGAGCTGTTTTTT
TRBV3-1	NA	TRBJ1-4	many	CASKLGQHSEKLFF	TGTGCCAGCAAGCTAGGGCAGCATTCTGAAAAACTGTTTTTT
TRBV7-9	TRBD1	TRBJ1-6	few	CASRVGQFSFDSPLHF	TGTGCCAGCAGGGTGGGACAGTTCTCGTTCGATTCACCCCTCCACTTT
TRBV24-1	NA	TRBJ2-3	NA	CATSDSRASTDTQYF	TGTGCCACCAGTGATTCGAGGGCGAGCACAGATACGCAGTATTTT
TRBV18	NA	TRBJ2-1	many	CASSRGASYNEQFF	TGTGCCAGCTCACGAGGGGCATCCTACAATGAGCAGTTCTTC
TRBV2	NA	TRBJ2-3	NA	CASTGPESDTQYF	TGTGCCAGCACGGGGCCGGAGTCCGATACGCAGTATTTT
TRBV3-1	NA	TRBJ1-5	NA	CASRPDSSNQPQHF	TGTGCCAGCAGGCCCGACAGTAGCAATCAGCCCCAGCATTTT
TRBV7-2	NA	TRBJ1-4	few	CASSSEGATNEKLFF	TGTGCCAGCAGCTCCGAAGGGGCAACTAATGAAAAACTGTTTTTT
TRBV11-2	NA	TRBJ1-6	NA	CASSPGQFRDYNSPLHF	TGTGCCAGCAGCCCCGGACAGTTTCGGGATTATAATTCACCCCTCCACTTT
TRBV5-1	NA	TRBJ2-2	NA	CASSLGARTGELFF	TGCGCCAGCAGCTTAGGTGCCCGAACCGGGGAGCTGTTTTTT
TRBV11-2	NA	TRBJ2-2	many	CASSFTRGRIRDGLFF	TGTGCCAGCAGCTTTACCCGGGGGCGAATACGCGACGGGCTGTTTTTT
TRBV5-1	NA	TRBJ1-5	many	CASSLDGYQPQHF	TGTGCCAGCAGCTTGGACGGTTACCAGCCCCAGCATTTT
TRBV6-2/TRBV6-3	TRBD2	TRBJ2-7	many	CASSYELVRTSGSPVEQYF	TGTGCCAGCAGTTACGAGTTAGTTCGGACTAGCGGGAGTCCGGTAGAGCAGTACTTC
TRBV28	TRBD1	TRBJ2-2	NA	CATENRGRFTGELFF	TGTGCCACCGAAAACAGGGGGCGTTTCACCGGGGAGCTGTTTTTT
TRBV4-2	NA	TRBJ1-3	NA	CASSQDAGTGNTIYF	TGTGCCAGCAGCCAAGACGCAGGGACTGGAAACACCATATATTTT
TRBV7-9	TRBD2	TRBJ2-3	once	CASSLTSGQTDTQYF	TGTGCCAGCAGCCTCACTAGCGGGCAAACAGATACGCAGTATTTT
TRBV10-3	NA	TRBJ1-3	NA	CAISDPGTGGNTIYF	TGTGCCATCAGTGACCCGGGGACTGGTGGAAACACCATATATTTT
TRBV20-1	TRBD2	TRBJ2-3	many	CSARAISGRGTDTQYF	TGCAGTGCTCGTGCCATTAGCGGGAGAGGGACAGATACGCAGTATTTT
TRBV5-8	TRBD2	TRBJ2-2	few	CASSWTSGSVNTGELFF	TGTGCCAGCAGCTGGACTAGCGGGTCGGTGAACACCGGGGAGCTGTTTTTT
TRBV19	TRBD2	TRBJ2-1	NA	CASRGTTRSNEQFF	TGTGCCAGTAGGGGGACTACCCGGAGCAATGAGCAGTTCTTC
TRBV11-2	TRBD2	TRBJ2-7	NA	CASSLDRDGRVYEQYF	TGTGCCAGCAGCTTAGATCGGGACGGGAGGGTGTACGAGCAGTACTTC
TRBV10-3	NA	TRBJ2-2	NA	CAISGLGAANTGELFF	TGTGCCATCAGTGGGCTAGGGGCAGCGAACACCGGGGAGCTGTTTTTT
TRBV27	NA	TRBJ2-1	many	CASGWRTTIYNEQFF	TGTGCCAGTGGATGGCGGACGACAATCTACAATGAGCAGTTCTTC
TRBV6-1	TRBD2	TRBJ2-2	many	CASRASGTGELFF	TGTGCCAGCCGTGCTAGCGGGACCGGGGAGCTGTTTTTT